Listed here are 14 T cell receptor beta chains from one sample, sequenced in a study of blood T cell repertoires in COVID-19. Sequenced by immunoSEQ multiplex PCR; TCRdb stores in-frame clones only, minus some. The sample consists of roughly 300,000 clones, 65% to 90% of them appearing once. Sequencing input: PBMCs or T cells enriched from blood (not recorded which). The receptors here all came from a man under 40 who had recovered from COVID-19.

On this clone: The same CDR3 is also encoded by other DNA sequences in this sample. The chain uses TRBV30 and TRBJ1-5, with 8 bases matching TRBD1. V lost 2 bases, J lost 7 bases, and 4 bases stayed unmatched. This CDR3 comprises 13 residues. CDR1 GTSNPN and CDR2 SVGIG come from the germline V gene (reference sequence). CDR3 coding DNA: TGTGCCTGGAGTCGACAGGGGAACCAGCCCCAGCATTTT. Translated, it gives CAWSRQGNQPQHF.

The chain joins TRBV18 to TRBJ2-1, with 11 bases lining up with TRBD2. This CDR3 region has 19 residues. The germline V gene encodes CDR1 KGHSH and CDR2 LQKENI. After removal of 0 bases from V and 1 base from J, the junction contained 8 bases not matched to a gene. This CDR3 is CASSPPSSGGPNSYNEQFF. CDR3 sequence (DNA): TGTGCCAGCTCACCACCTTCTAGCGGGGGGCCAAATTCCTACAATGAGCAGTTCTTC.

By share, this clone ranks as medium-sized (0.01 to 0.1%). V and J are TRBV6-1 and TRBJ2-5; the match to TRBD2 covers 10 bases. Per the germline V gene, CDR1 is MNHNS and CDR2 is SASEGT. The junction had 2 bases not matched to a gene; V was cut back by 2 bases and J by 2 bases. CDR3 size: 15 residues. CDR3 DNA sequence: TGTGCCAGCAGTGAACTAGCGGGGGTACAAGAGACCCAGTACTTC. Encoded protein: CASSELAGVQETQYF.

The V call is TRBV7-9, the J call TRBJ1-4, with 8 bases matching TRBD1. CDR3 length equals 16 residues. The J segment lost 7 bases and the V segment lost 7 bases, leaving 14 bases of the junction unmatched. Germline V gene lookup returns CDR1 SEHNR and CDR2 FQNEAQ (reference sequence). In DNA, the CDR3 is TGTGCCAGCACAGGACAGGGAAATACGCAGGCTGAAAAACTGTTTTTT. It encodes CASTGQGNTQAEKLFF.

The V call is TRBV5-6, the J call TRBJ1-5; D may be TRBD1 (6 bases). Germline V gives CDR1 SGHDT, CDR2 YYEEEE. V lost 4 bases and J lost 4, with 12 bases in between. This CDR3 is 14 amino acids long. The CDR3 sequence is CASSRGGFNQPQHF. The CDR3 DNA is TGTGCCAGCAGCCGAGGGGGATTTAATCAGCCCCAGCATTTT.

The chain is built from TRBV3-1 (or the pseudogene TRBV3-2) and TRBJ2-1; TRBD1 might be the D (6 bases). The CDR3 has 16 amino acids. The germline CDR1 and CDR2 sequences are LGHDT and YNNKEL (reference sequence). V lost 0 bases, J lost 3 bases, and 12 bases lay in between. CDR3 sequence (DNA): TGTGCCAGCAGCCAAGAAGGTGCCAGGGGCTACAATGAGCAGTTCTTC. Translation gives CASSQEGARGYNEQFF.

The chain recombines TRBV2 with TRBJ1-2; 9 nucleotides agree with TRBD1. In germline, CDR1 is SNHLY, CDR2 FYNNEI. This CDR3 spans 13 amino acids. With V trimmed by 5 bases and J by 7 bases, 5 bases remained unmatched. The CDR3 coding sequence is TGTGCCAGCAGTCCGGGACAGGGATTTGGCTACACCTTC. It codes for CASSPGQGFGYTF.

CDR3 bases: TGTGCCAGCTCACTTTCCTACAGGGGACCGGACACTGAAGCTTTCTTT. This codes for CASSLSYRGPDTEAFF. The chain joins TRBV18 to TRBJ1-1; 7 nucleotides align to TRBD1. Per the germline V gene, CDR1 is KGHSH and CDR2 is LQKENI. This CDR3 is built from 16 residues. V shed 4 bases and J 3 bases; nucleotides not matched to a gene: 11. Looking up the rest from reference TRBV18 and TRBJ1-1 gives the full variable domain: NAGVMQNPRHLVRRRGQEARLRCSPMKGHSHVYWYRQLPEEGLKFMVYLQKENIIDESGMPKERFSAEFPKEGPSILRIQQVVRGDSAAYFCASSLSYRGPDTEAFFGQGTRLTVV.

V usage is TRBV2 and J usage is TRBJ2-3, with D maybe TRBD2 (5 bases). Germline V CDR1 and CDR2: SNHLY, FYNNEI. Trimming left V 4 bases short and J 0 bases short, with 11 bases between. The CDR3 is 15 amino acids. The DNA for the CDR3 is TGTGCCAGCAGTGCAGGATCTAGCAGCACAGATACGCAGTATTTT. Translating it yields CASSAGSSSTDTQYF.

This clone was found once. The rearrangement joins TRBV19 to TRBJ1-5; tentative D call: TRBD1 (6 bases). Germline CDR1 LNHDA, CDR2 SQIVND (reference sequence). The CDR3 sequence is 12 residues long. The V gene lost 8 bases and the J gene lost 4 bases, with 9 bases spanning the gap. The CDR3 sequence is CASETGNQPQHF. Written as DNA, the CDR3 is TGTGCCAGTGAAACAGGGAATCAGCCCCAGCATTTT.

J is TRBJ2-2 and V is TRBV4-1; 7 bases match TRBD2. Germline V lookup: CDR1 MGHRA, CDR2 YSYEKL. V shed 1 base, J shed 7 bases, and the junction held 9 bases outside the gene matches. This CDR3 contains 16 residues. CDR3: CASSQGPTSSDGELFF. CDR3 sequence (DNA): TGCGCCAGCAGCCAAGGCCCGACTAGCTCAGACGGGGAGCTGTTTTTT.

J is TRBJ2-3 and V is TRBV18; D gene uncertain. Germline V gene lookup returns CDR1 KGHSH and CDR2 LQKENI. The CDR3 loop spans 13 amino acids. Trimming took off 0 bases at V and 4 bases at J, with 5 bases between the two ends. CDR3 residues: CASSPPFPDTQYF. DNA of the CDR3: TGTGCCAGCTCACCACCCTTCCCAGATACGCAGTATTTT.

V usage is TRBV3-1 (or the pseudogene TRBV3-2) and J usage is TRBJ1-1; D gene unclear. Trimming cost V 0 bases and J 5 bases, with 10 bases left between them. Germline CDR1 LGHDT, CDR2 YNNKEL (reference sequence). The CDR3 extends over 14 amino acids. CDR3 coding DNA: TGTGCCAGCAGCCAAGATGCCCGGAGGACTGAAGCTTTCTTT. Translated: CASSQDARRTEAFF.

This chain connects TRBV19 to TRBJ1-4, with unresolved D. The CDR3 covers 17 residues. Trimming removed 5 bases at V and 1 base at J, with 17 bases between. Germline CDR1 is LNHDA and CDR2 is SQIVND (reference sequence). As DNA, the CDR3 is TGTGCCAGTAGTCTACCGGGATCCTCCCTAACTAATGAAAAACTGTTTTTT. Translated, it gives CASSLPGSSLTNEKLFF.